What follows is one T cell receptor (beta chain) and its context. This clone was observed once. Its antigen is unknown. The junction departs from germline at one end; a sequencing error may be responsible. The time point label of this sample denotes: baseline before first vaccination. According to the study, the label for this sample's treatment or condition signals: meningococcal conjugate vaccine given as trial control. Vaccinee samples were obtained from the UK trials COV001 and COV002, which included a single-blind randomized controlled phase 2/3 trial of AZD1222 (ChAdOx1 nCoV-19) in healthy adults. Trial participant PBMC samples were collected at day 0 and day 28 after the second dose for TCRbeta chain sequencing. This sample was taken from a study of T cell responses to AZD1222 COVID-19 vaccine (dated by TCRdb to the early 2020s). For context, the study as a whole: TCR sequencing covered some 250 trial participants: 200 to 210 given two doses of AZD1222 and 26 given two doses of MenACWY control vaccine. Trial participants were enrolled into age subgroups of 18-55, 56-69 and 70-plus years, which contained roughly 140, 27 and 60 TCR-sequenced participants, respectively.

Study-wide findings and limitations: Reportedly, close to half of the unique spike-specific TCRs recognized epitopes lying outside the regions that are mutated in the B.1.351 and B.1.1.7 variants. Conclusions about previously exposed vaccinees are limited because only six or seven AZD1222 recipients were SARS-CoV-2 seropositive at baseline. No day 14 peak-response samples were available, so repertoires were characterized only after the peak T cell response. Participants were mostly white British and included more females than males, and it was suggested by the authors that clonal diversity may have been underestimated. Vaccine-associated CD4 TCRs spanned the whole spike protein, with dominant responses in regions 160-218 and 743-854. A significant rise in spike-specific TCR breadth and depth was observed after two AZD1222 doses relative to day 0 and relative to MenACWY recipients. In the small 56-69-year group, the increase in depth fell short of significance, most likely because of low power.

The CDR3 regions of human TCRbeta chains were analyzed by immunosequencing. Per the original workflow: Repertoire TCRs were matched against a reference library of SARS-CoV-2-specific TCRs generated with the MIRA antigen-specificity platform. Breadth was defined as the fraction of unique TCRs that were SARS-CoV-2-associated. Depth was defined as the fraction of total T cells that were SARS-CoV-2-associated. Using the MIRA data, every spike-specific TCR was mapped to the spike region that the TCR reacted to and assigned to either a CD4 or a CD8 class. Log10-transformed breadth and depth values were compared by one-way ANOVA with Sidak's multiple comparisons tests. The source is immuneACCESS, and TCRdb retained only in-frame sequences with V and J called. Part of the clones is not carried over; for the studies checked, unresolved V genes explain less than half of this, and the remainder is unexplained. V and J calls and clone size are given by that table; D and trimming were obtained from the DNA. The sample includes 98,000 or so clones, with around 90% observed a single time. The ten largest clonotypes hold approximately 3% of the sample.

Spanning cysteine to phenylalanine, the CDR3 consists of 15 amino acids. Just CDR3 DNA is preserved here, 45 bases in frame from base 1. CDR1 and CDR2 are read off the germline V gene (reference sequence) as WNHNN and SYGVQD. The TCR was taken from an adult in good health. The sample was peripheral blood, taken on day 0 of MenACWY control vaccination. The chain links TRBV10-1 with TRBJ1-4; the D gene is perhaps TRBD1, from 6 matching bases. Here is the DNA: TGCGCCAGCAGTGACCCCGGGACAACAAATGAAAAACTGTTTTTT. Its protein reads: CASSDPGTTNEKLFF.